This entry describes one TCR beta chain. Its antigen is not known. The junction departs from germline at one end; a sequencing error may be responsible. Individuals selected for sequencing had exhibited CD8+CD57+ cell expansion on flow cytometry. A severe acquired aplastic anemia diagnosis applied to all patients. Patients were therapy-naive when their blood was sampled. Germline CDR1 and CDR2: SEHNR and FQNEAQ (reference sequence). The CDR3 is made up of 14 amino acids. This entry comes from a study of CD8+CD57+ T cells in acquired aplastic anemia. Study at large: DNA recovered from sorted CD4+ and CD8+ cells had a mean of approximately 3.4 ug. Study-level points and caveats: Twenty-nine sequences, all CD8+ CDR3, were shared between patients and controls.

TCR beta VDJ and CDR3 profiles were obtained from a genomic DNA template. TCRdb recomputed calls from the reads with MiXCR, one row per CDR3 protein. This sample has more than 45,000 distinct CDR3 sequences; around 60% occur once, and the top ten carry 15% to 20%. Sequencing was done on a sample of sorted CD4+, CD8+, or CD8+CD57+ T cells (not recorded which) from PBMCs. The chain combines TRBV7-9 with TRBJ2-5; the match to TRBD2 covers 9 bases. This clonotype was obtained from a human donor with aplastic anemia. This CDR3 reads CASSLTSGKETQHF. CDR3 DNA sequence: TGTGCCAGCAGCCTGACTAGCGGAAAAGAGACCCAGCACTTC.